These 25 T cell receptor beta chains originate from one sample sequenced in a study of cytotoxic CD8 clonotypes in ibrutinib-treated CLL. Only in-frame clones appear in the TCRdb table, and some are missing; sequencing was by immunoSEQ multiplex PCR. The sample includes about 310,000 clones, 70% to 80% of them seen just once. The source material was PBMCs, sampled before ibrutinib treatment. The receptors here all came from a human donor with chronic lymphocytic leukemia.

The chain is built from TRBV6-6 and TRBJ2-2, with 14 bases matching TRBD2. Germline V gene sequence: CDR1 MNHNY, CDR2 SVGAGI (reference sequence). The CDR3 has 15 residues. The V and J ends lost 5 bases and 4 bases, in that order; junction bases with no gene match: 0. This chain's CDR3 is CASSGLAGGTGELFF. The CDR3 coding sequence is TGTGCCAGCAGTGGACTAGCGGGAGGCACCGGGGAGCTGTTTTTT.

The CDR3 is CASGTDTQYF. The CDR3 DNA sequence: TGTGCGAGTGGAACAGATACGCAGTATTTT. The V gene is TRBV6-5, the J gene TRBJ2-3; D is ambiguous. In germline, CDR1 is MNHEY, CDR2 SVGAGI. The CDR3 has 10 residues.

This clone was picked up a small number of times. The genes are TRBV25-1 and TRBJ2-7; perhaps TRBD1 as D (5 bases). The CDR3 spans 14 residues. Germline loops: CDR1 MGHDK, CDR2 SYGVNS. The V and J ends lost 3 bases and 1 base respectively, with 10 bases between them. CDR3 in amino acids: CASSELGRSYEQYF. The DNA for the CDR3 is TGTGCCAGCAGTGAGCTGGGGCGGTCCTACGAGCAGTACTTC.

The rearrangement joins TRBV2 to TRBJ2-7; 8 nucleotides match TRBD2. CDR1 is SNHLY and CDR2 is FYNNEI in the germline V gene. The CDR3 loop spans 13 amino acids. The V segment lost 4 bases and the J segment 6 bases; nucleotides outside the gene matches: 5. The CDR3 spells CASSAARGVEQYF. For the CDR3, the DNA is TGTGCCAGCAGTGCTGCGCGGGGGGTCGAGCAGTACTTC.

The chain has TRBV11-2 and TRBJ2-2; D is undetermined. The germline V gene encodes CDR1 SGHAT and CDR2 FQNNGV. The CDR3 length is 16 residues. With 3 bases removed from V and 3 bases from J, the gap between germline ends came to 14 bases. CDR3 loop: CASSFLIGPDTGELFF. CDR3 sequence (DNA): TGTGCCAGCAGCTTTTTAATAGGGCCAGACACCGGGGAGCTGTTTTTT.

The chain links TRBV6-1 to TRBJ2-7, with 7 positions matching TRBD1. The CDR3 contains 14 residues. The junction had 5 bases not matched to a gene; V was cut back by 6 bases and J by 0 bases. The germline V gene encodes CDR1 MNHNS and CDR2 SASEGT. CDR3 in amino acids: CASSGDRSSYEQYF. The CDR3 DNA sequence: TGTGCCAGCAGCGGGGACAGATCCTCCTACGAGCAGTACTTC.

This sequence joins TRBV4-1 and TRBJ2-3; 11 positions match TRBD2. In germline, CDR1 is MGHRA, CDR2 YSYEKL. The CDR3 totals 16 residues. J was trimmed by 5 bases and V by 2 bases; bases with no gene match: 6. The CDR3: CASSQPTSGRVDTQYF. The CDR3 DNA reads TGCGCCAGCAGCCAACCTACTAGCGGGAGAGTAGATACGCAGTATTTT.

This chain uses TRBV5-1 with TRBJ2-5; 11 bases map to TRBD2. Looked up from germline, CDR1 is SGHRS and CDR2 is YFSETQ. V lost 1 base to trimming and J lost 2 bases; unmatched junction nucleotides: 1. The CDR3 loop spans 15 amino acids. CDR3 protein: CASSLTSGGQETQYF. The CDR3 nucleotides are TGCGCCAGCAGCTTGACTAGCGGGGGTCAAGAGACCCAGTACTTC.

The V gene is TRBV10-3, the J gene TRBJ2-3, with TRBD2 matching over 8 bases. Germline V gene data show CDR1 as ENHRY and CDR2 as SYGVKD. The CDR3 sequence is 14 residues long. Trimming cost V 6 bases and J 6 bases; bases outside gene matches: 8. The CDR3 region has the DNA TGTGCCATCAGGGCTAGCGGGTGGGAGGATACGCAGTATTTT. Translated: CAIRASGWEDTQYF.

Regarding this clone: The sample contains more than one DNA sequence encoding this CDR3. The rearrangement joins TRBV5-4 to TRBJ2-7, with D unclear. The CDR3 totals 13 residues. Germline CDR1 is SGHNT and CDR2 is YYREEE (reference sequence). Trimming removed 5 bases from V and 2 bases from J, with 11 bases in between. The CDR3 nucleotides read TGTGCCAGCAGTCGGACGGCTACCTACGAGCAGTACTTC. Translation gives CASSRTATYEQYF.

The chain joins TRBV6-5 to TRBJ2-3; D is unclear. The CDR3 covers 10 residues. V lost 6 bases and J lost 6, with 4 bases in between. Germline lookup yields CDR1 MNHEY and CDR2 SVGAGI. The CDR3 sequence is CASRADTQYF. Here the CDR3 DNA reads TGTGCCAGCAGGGCCGATACGCAGTATTTT.

The CDR3 region is CASRGTGVLGETQYF. Here the CDR3 DNA reads TGTGCCAGCAGAGGGACAGGGGTTCTTGGGGAGACCCAGTACTTC. The V and J genes are TRBV28 and TRBJ2-5; 10 nucleotides agree with TRBD1. Looked up from germline, CDR1 is MDHEN and CDR2 is SYDVKM. J was trimmed by 5 bases and V by 6 bases; bases with no gene match: 9. The length of the CDR3 is 15 residues.

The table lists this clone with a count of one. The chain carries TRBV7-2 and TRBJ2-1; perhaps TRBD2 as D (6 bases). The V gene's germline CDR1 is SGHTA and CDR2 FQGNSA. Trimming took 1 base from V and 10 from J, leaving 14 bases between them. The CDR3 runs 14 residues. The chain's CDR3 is CASSLVMVSGEQFF. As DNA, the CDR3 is TGTGCCAGCAGCTTAGTTATGGTTAGCGGCGAGCAGTTCTTC.

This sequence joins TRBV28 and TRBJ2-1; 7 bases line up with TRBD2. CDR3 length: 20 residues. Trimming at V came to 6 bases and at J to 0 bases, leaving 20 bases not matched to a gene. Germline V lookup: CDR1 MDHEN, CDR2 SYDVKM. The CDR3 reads CASSFLVLASGGSSYNEQFF. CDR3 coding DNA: TGTGCCAGCAGCTTTCTTGTTTTGGCTAGCGGAGGCAGCTCCTACAATGAGCAGTTCTTC.

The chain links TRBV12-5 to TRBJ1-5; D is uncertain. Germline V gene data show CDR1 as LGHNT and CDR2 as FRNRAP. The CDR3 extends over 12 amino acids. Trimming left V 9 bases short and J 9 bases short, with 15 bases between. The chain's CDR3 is CASRPVAGPQHF. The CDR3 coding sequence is TGTGCTAGCCGGCCGGTGGCTGGGCCCCAGCATTTT. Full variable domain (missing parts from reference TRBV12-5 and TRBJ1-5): DARVTQTPRHKVTEMGQEVTMRCQPILGHNTVFWYRQTMMQGLELLAYFRNRAPLDDSGMPKDRFSAEMPDATLATLKIQPSEPRDSAVYFCASRPVAGPQHFGDGTRLSIL.

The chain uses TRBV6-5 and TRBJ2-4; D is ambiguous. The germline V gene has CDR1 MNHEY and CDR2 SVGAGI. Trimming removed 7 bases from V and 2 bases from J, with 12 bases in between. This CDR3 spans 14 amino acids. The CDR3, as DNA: TGTGCCAGCAAGGCGACCCCCTCCAAAAACATTCAGTACTTC. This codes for CASKATPSKNIQYF.

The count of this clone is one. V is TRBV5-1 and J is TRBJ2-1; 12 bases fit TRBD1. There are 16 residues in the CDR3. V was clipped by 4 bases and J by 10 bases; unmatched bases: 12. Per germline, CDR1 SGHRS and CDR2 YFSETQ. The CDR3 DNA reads TGCGCCAGCAGCCCCTCCGGGACAGGGGGCTATGGGGAGCAGTTCTTC. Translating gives CASSPSGTGGYGEQFF.

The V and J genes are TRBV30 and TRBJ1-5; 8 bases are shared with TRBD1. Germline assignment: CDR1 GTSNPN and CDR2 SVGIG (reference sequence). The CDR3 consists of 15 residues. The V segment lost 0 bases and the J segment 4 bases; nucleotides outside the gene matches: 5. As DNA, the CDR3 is TGTGCCTGGAGTGTACAGGGACAGGCTAATCAGCCCCAGCATTTT. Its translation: CAWSVQGQANQPQHF.

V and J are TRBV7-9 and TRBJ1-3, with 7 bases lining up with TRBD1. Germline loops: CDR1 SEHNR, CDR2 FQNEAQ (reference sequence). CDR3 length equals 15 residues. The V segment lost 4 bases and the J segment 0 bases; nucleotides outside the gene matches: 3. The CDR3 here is CASSSDRSSGNTIYF. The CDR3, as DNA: TGTGCCAGCAGCTCGGACAGGAGCTCTGGAAACACCATATATTTT.

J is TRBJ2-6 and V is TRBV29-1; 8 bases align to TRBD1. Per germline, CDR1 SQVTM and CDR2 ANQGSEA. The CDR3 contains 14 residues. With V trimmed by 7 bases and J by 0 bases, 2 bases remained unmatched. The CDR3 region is CSAGQGSGANVLTF. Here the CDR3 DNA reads TGCAGCGCAGGACAGGGCTCTGGGGCCAACGTCCTGACTTTC.

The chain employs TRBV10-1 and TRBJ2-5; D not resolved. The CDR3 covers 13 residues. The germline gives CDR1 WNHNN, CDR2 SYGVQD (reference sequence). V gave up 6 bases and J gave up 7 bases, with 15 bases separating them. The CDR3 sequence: CASSLERFGTQYF. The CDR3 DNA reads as TGCGCCAGCAGCCTGGAGAGGTTCGGGACCCAGTACTTC.

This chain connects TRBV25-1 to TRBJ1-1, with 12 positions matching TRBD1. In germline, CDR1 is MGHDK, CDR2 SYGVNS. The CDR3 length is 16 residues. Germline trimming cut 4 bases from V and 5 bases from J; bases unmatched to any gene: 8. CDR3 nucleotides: TGTGCCAGCAGTGCGGGACAGGGGGCGGTTGGGACTGAAGCTTTCTTT. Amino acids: CASSAGQGAVGTEAFF.

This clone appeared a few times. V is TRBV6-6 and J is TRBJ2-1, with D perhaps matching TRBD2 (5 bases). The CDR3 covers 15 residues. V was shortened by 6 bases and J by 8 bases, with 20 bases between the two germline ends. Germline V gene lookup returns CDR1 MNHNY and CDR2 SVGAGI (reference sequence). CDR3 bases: TGTGCCAGCAGCAATCTGGGTATCCCCGGGGATGAGCAGTTCTTC. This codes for CASSNLGIPGDEQFF.

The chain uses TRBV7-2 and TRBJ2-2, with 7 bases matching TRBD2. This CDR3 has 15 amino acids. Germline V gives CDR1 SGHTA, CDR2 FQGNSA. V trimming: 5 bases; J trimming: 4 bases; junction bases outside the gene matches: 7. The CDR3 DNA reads TGTGCCAGCAGCCAAAGCGGGATGCGCACCGGGGAGCTGTTTTTT. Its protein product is CASSQSGMRTGELFF.

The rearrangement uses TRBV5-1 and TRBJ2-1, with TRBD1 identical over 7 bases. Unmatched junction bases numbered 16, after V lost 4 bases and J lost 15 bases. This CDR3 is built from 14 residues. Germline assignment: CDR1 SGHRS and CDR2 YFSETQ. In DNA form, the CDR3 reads TGCGCCAGCAGCCCCTATTATCGGGACAGCGGTCGGTTCTTC. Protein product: CASSPYYRDSGRFF.